The source of this T cell receptor (beta chain) is a study of T cell changes during pregnancy in multiple sclerosis. The V gene end was trimmed by 5 bases and the J gene end by 1 base; junction bases not matched to a gene: 3. The length of the CDR3 is 15 residues. Germline lookup yields CDR1 SEHNR and CDR2 FQNEAQ (reference sequence). This table comes from immunoSEQ multiplex PCR, and its TCRdb copy is limited to in-frame clones, with some not included. Here the sample spans tens of thousands of clones, about 93% being singletons. V is TRBV7-9 and J is TRBJ2-7; 12 bases align to TRBD1. Sample: CD8+ T cells from peripheral blood mononuclear cells, taken in the third trimester of pregnancy. The receptor's source is a female donor with multiple sclerosis, enrolled in a pregnancy study. The CDR3, as DNA: TGTGCCAGCAGCCCGGGACAGGGGGCGTCCTACGAGCAGTACTTC. It encodes CASSPGQGASYEQYF.